This T cell receptor (beta chain) was retrieved from a study of PD-1 blockade in classical Hodgkin lymphoma. Study-wide results and caveats: Compared with healthy donors, newly diagnosed patients reportedly showed lower baseline TCR diversity.

CDR3 length equals 16 residues. V lost 1 base to trimming and J lost 2 bases, with 15 bases between them. In germline, CDR1 is SGHRS, CDR2 YFSETQ. The method was immunoSEQ multiplex PCR; TCRdb's version includes in-frame clones alone and lacks a portion of them. The sample contains tens of thousands of clones, around 81% of which appear only once. Every patient was affected by relapse after autologous stem cell transplantation, while exposure to brentuximab vedotin was not uniform. About this clone itself: The antigen is unknown.

The chain combines TRBV5-1 with TRBJ2-5, with a tentative D call TRBD1 (5 bases). The input for sequencing was peripheral blood mononuclear cells (PBMCs), taken before the second cycle of nivolumab. The sequence was collected from a human donor with classical Hodgkin lymphoma. The CDR3 sequence: CASSLSSTENQETQYF. CDR3 DNA sequence: TGCGCCAGCAGCTTGTCCTCGACAGAAAATCAAGAGACCCAGTACTTC. The variable domain in full, completed from reference TRBV5-1 and TRBJ2-5, reads KAGVTQTPRYLIKTRGQQVTLSCSPISGHRSVSWYQQTPGQGLQFLFEYFSETQRNKGNFPGRFSGRQFSNSRSEMNVSTLELGDSALYLCASSLSSTENQETQYFGPGTRLLVL.